A selection of T cell receptor beta chains follows, all from one sample in a study of blood T cells in healthy people across ages. One entry per CDR3 protein, called by TCRdb with MiXCR from the 5' RACE reads. Here the sample spans hundreds of thousands of distinct CDR3 sequences, 56% being singletons. The specimen sequenced was blood. The receptors derive from a man aged 35-49 years in good health. Both conserved end residues are part of each CDR3. The D gene is left open where the match is weak. Some rows mark clone size as missing; the rest say once, few, many or name a class of expanded clone.

CDR3 length: 16; clone size: few; V gene: TRBV9; D gene: TRBD1; J gene: TRBJ1-2; CDR3 protein: CASTQMVGQGFRGYTF; CDR3 DNA: TGTGCCAGCACCCAAATGGTCGGACAGGGGTTTAGAGGCTACACCTTC
CDR3 length: 17; clone size: few; V gene: TRBV6-2/TRBV6-3; D gene: TRBD1; J gene: TRBJ1-1; CDR3 protein: CASRGKRTGRMNTEAFF; CDR3 DNA: TGTGCCAGCAGGGGAAAAAGGACAGGGAGAATGAACACTGAAGCTTTCTTT
CDR3 length: 15; clone size: NA; V gene: TRBV7-3; D gene: TRBD1; J gene: TRBJ2-1; CDR3 protein: CASRLDREPHNEQFF; CDR3 DNA: TGTGCCAGCAGGTTGGACAGGGAGCCCCACAATGAGCAGTTCTTC
CDR3 length: 12; clone size: NA; V gene: TRBV28; D gene: NA; J gene: TRBJ1-2; CDR3 protein: CASTRTLNGYIF; CDR3 DNA: TGTGCCAGCACCCGAACTTTAAATGGCTACATCTTC
CDR3 length: 14; clone size: NA; V gene: TRBV30; D gene: NA; J gene: TRBJ2-5; CDR3 protein: CAWSPSGNQETQYF; CDR3 DNA: TGTGCCTGGAGCCCTAGTGGGAACCAAGAGACCCAGTACTTC
CDR3 length: 12; clone size: NA; V gene: TRBV10-3; D gene: NA; J gene: TRBJ2-5; CDR3 protein: CAVGSPQETQYF; CDR3 DNA: TGTGCCGTAGGCAGTCCGCAAGAGACCCAGTACTTC
CDR3 length: 14; clone size: few; V gene: TRBV29-1; D gene: NA; J gene: TRBJ2-1; CDR3 protein: CSVDAEGSYNEQFF; CDR3 DNA: TGCAGCGTTGACGCGGAGGGCTCCTACAATGAGCAGTTCTTC
CDR3 length: 16; clone size: once; V gene: TRBV2; D gene: NA; J gene: TRBJ2-6; CDR3 protein: CASSELGTSGANVLTF; CDR3 DNA: TGTGCCAGCAGCGAACTCGGAACCTCTGGGGCCAACGTCCTGACTTTC
CDR3 length: 18; clone size: once; V gene: TRBV28; D gene: NA; J gene: TRBJ1-2; CDR3 protein: CASSLTGNPSSANYGYTF; CDR3 DNA: TGTGCCAGCAGTCTCACAGGGAACCCTTCTTCGGCTAACTATGGCTACACCTTC
CDR3 length: 13; clone size: NA; V gene: TRBV20-1; D gene: TRBD2; J gene: TRBJ2-1; CDR3 protein: CSANPGLRNEQFF; CDR3 DNA: TGCAGTGCTAACCCGGGACTAAGGAATGAGCAGTTCTTC
CDR3 length: 15; clone size: NA; V gene: TRBV25-1; D gene: NA; J gene: TRBJ2-1; CDR3 protein: CASSGPPLSYNEQFF; CDR3 DNA: TGTGCCAGCAGTGGACCTCCCTTGTCCTACAATGAGCAGTTCTTC
CDR3 length: 18; clone size: NA; V gene: TRBV7-6; D gene: NA; J gene: TRBJ2-1; CDR3 protein: CASSLALALAETYNEQFF; CDR3 DNA: TGTGCCAGCAGCTTAGCCCTCGCCCTAGCAGAGACCTACAATGAGCAGTTCTTC
CDR3 length: 14; clone size: few; V gene: TRBV9; D gene: TRBD1; J gene: TRBJ2-7; CDR3 protein: CASTVGQGAYEQYF; CDR3 DNA: TGTGCCAGCACCGTGGGACAGGGGGCCTACGAGCAGTACTTC
CDR3 length: 14; clone size: NA; V gene: TRBV5-1; D gene: NA; J gene: TRBJ2-1; CDR3 protein: CASSPPNGYNEQFF; CDR3 DNA: TGCGCCAGCAGCCCGCCCAACGGTTACAATGAGCAGTTCTTC
CDR3 length: 13; clone size: NA; V gene: TRBV25-1; D gene: NA; J gene: TRBJ2-5; CDR3 protein: CASSVFNQETQYF; CDR3 DNA: TGTGCCAGCAGTGTGTTTAATCAAGAGACCCAGTACTTC
CDR3 length: 16; clone size: few; V gene: TRBV5-1; D gene: TRBD2; J gene: TRBJ2-5; CDR3 protein: CASSLLTSGAEETQYF; CDR3 DNA: TGCGCCAGCAGCTTACTGACTAGCGGGGCGGAAGAGACCCAGTACTTC
CDR3 length: 15; clone size: few; V gene: TRBV20-1; D gene: NA; J gene: TRBJ2-6; CDR3 protein: CSANGPSSGANVLTF; CDR3 DNA: TGCAGTGCTAACGGGCCTAGCTCTGGGGCCAACGTCCTGACTTTC
CDR3 length: 16; clone size: NA; V gene: TRBV12-3/TRBV12-4; D gene: NA; J gene: TRBJ2-1; CDR3 protein: CASSRGRTLLYNEQFF; CDR3 DNA: TGTGCCAGCAGCCGGGGGAGGACGCTACTATACAATGAGCAGTTCTTC
CDR3 length: 12; clone size: NA; V gene: TRBV28; D gene: NA; J gene: TRBJ1-2; CDR3 protein: CASSSYRTGYTF; CDR3 DNA: TGTGCCAGCAGTTCCTACAGGACTGGCTACACCTTC
CDR3 length: 17; clone size: NA; V gene: TRBV29-1; D gene: TRBD1; J gene: TRBJ2-1; CDR3 protein: CSVSAGQGYTLQETQFF; CDR3 DNA: TGCAGCGTTAGCGCGGGACAGGGGTACACTCTCCAAGAGACCCAGTTCTTC
CDR3 length: 15; clone size: NA; V gene: TRBV28; D gene: NA; J gene: TRBJ2-7; CDR3 protein: CASSFVGGSTYEQYF; CDR3 DNA: TGTGCCAGCAGTTTTGTAGGGGGGAGTACGTACGAGCAGTACTTC
CDR3 length: 15; clone size: few; V gene: TRBV9; D gene: NA; J gene: TRBJ2-5; CDR3 protein: CASSPRQGNQETQYF; CDR3 DNA: TGTGCCAGCAGCCCCCGCCAGGGGAACCAAGAGACCCAGTACTTC
CDR3 length: 16; clone size: NA; V gene: TRBV3-1; D gene: NA; J gene: TRBJ2-3; CDR3 protein: CASSQRLGLSTDTQYF; CDR3 DNA: TGTGCCAGCAGCCAGAGGTTAGGCCTTAGCACAGATACGCAGTATTTT
CDR3 length: 13; clone size: NA; V gene: TRBV6-1; D gene: NA; J gene: TRBJ2-3; CDR3 protein: CASSRSKGDTQYF; CDR3 DNA: TGTGCCAGCAGTCGGTCCAAGGGAGATACGCAGTATTTT
CDR3 length: 12; clone size: few; V gene: TRBV29-1; D gene: NA; J gene: TRBJ2-7; CDR3 protein: CRLRLDRYEQYF; CDR3 DNA: TGCAGACTCCGATTGGACCGGTACGAGCAGTACTTC
CDR3 length: 14; clone size: NA; V gene: TRBV13; D gene: NA; J gene: TRBJ2-7; CDR3 protein: CASSPLAETYEQYF; CDR3 DNA: TGTGCCAGCAGCCCGTTAGCGGAAACCTACGAGCAGTACTTC
CDR3 length: 21; clone size: NA; V gene: TRBV5-1; D gene: TRBD1; J gene: TRBJ2-7; CDR3 protein: CASSSHRDRGPLGSQTYEQYF; CDR3 DNA: TGCGCCAGCAGCTCTCACCGGGACAGGGGGCCTTTGGGCTCCCAAACCTACGAGCAGTACTTC
CDR3 length: 16; clone size: once; V gene: TRBV28; D gene: TRBD1; J gene: TRBJ2-1; CDR3 protein: CASSPPPGTGSYEQFF; CDR3 DNA: TGTGCCAGCAGTCCTCCACCCGGGACAGGGAGCTACGAGCAGTTCTTC
CDR3 length: 16; clone size: NA; V gene: TRBV4-2; D gene: NA; J gene: TRBJ2-7; CDR3 protein: CANSQGNRERSYEQYF; CDR3 DNA: TGTGCCAACAGCCAGGGGAACAGGGAAAGATCCTACGAGCAGTACTTC
CDR3 length: 15; clone size: NA; V gene: TRBV10-3; D gene: NA; J gene: TRBJ1-4; CDR3 protein: CAISERQATNEKLFF; CDR3 DNA: TGTGCCATCAGTGAGCGACAGGCAACTAATGAAAAACTGTTTTTT
CDR3 length: 17; clone size: few; V gene: TRBV7-2; D gene: TRBD1; J gene: TRBJ2-4; CDR3 protein: CASSSRGGTGAINIQYF; CDR3 DNA: TGTGCCAGCAGCTCGAGGGGGGGGACAGGGGCGATAAACATTCAGTACTTC
CDR3 length: 17; clone size: few; V gene: TRBV20-1; D gene: TRBD2; J gene: TRBJ2-5; CDR3 protein: CSARGLAGGLVQETQYF; CDR3 DNA: TGCAGTGCCCGGGGACTAGCGGGGGGGCTGGTCCAAGAGACCCAGTACTTC
CDR3 length: 16; clone size: NA; V gene: TRBV5-1; D gene: TRBD2; J gene: TRBJ2-1; CDR3 protein: CASSPMSRGTNNEQFF; CDR3 DNA: TGCGCCAGCAGCCCGATGTCGCGGGGGACCAACAATGAGCAGTTCTTC
CDR3 length: 16; clone size: NA; V gene: TRBV6-2/TRBV6-3; D gene: NA; J gene: TRBJ2-6; CDR3 protein: CASSYSSGSGADVLTF; CDR3 DNA: TGTGCCAGCAGTTACTCGTCCGGCTCTGGGGCCGACGTCCTGACTTTC
CDR3 length: 11; clone size: NA; V gene: TRBV20-1; D gene: NA; J gene: TRBJ2-1; CDR3 protein: CSGRLGNEQFF; CDR3 DNA: TGCAGTGGCCGTTTGGGGAATGAGCAGTTCTTC
CDR3 length: 13; clone size: once; V gene: TRBV6-4; D gene: NA; J gene: TRBJ1-6; CDR3 protein: CASREGRNSPLHF; CDR3 DNA: TGTGCCAGCAGGGAAGGCCGTAATTCACCCCTCCACTTT
CDR3 length: 14; clone size: NA; V gene: TRBV6-2/TRBV6-3; D gene: NA; J gene: TRBJ1-5; CDR3 protein: CASSQRSSNQPQHF; CDR3 DNA: TGTGCCAGCAGTCAACGGAGTAGCAATCAGCCCCAGCATTTT
CDR3 length: 16; clone size: NA; V gene: TRBV11-2; D gene: TRBD2; J gene: TRBJ2-7; CDR3 protein: CASSLGSGRPYNEQYF; CDR3 DNA: TGTGCCAGCAGCCTTGGAAGCGGGAGACCCTACAATGAGCAGTACTTC
CDR3 length: 15; clone size: few; V gene: TRBV7-2; D gene: NA; J gene: TRBJ2-7; CDR3 protein: CASSLGGGKDYEQYF; CDR3 DNA: TGTGCCAGCAGCTTAGGCGGCGGGAAGGACTACGAGCAGTACTTC
CDR3 length: 16; clone size: NA; V gene: TRBV3-1; D gene: NA; J gene: TRBJ2-1; CDR3 protein: CASSTTRGSSYNEQFF; CDR3 DNA: TGTGCCAGCAGTACTACCCGAGGTAGCTCCTACAATGAGCAGTTCTTC
CDR3 length: 14; clone size: NA; V gene: TRBV7-9; D gene: TRBD1; J gene: TRBJ2-1; CDR3 protein: CASSPKTGIVEQFF; CDR3 DNA: TGTGCCAGCAGCCCTAAGACAGGGATCGTTGAGCAGTTCTTC
CDR3 length: 12; clone size: NA; V gene: TRBV12-3/TRBV12-4; D gene: NA; J gene: TRBJ2-7; CDR3 protein: CASSLWTREQYF; CDR3 DNA: TGTGCCAGCAGTTTGTGGACCCGCGAGCAGTACTTC
CDR3 length: 11; clone size: NA; V gene: TRBV7-2; D gene: NA; J gene: TRBJ2-5; CDR3 protein: CASRKLETQYF; CDR3 DNA: TGTGCCAGCAGAAAATTGGAGACCCAGTACTTC
CDR3 length: 11; clone size: NA; V gene: TRBV25-1; D gene: NA; J gene: TRBJ2-5; CDR3 protein: CASSVRDEQYF; CDR3 DNA: TGTGCCAGCAGCGTTAGGGATGAGCAGTACTTC
CDR3 length: 15; clone size: NA; V gene: TRBV20-1; D gene: NA; J gene: TRBJ2-7; CDR3 protein: CSAKSQGLLPYEQYF; CDR3 DNA: TGCAGTGCGAAAAGCCAGGGACTTCTTCCCTACGAGCAGTACTTC
CDR3 length: 17; clone size: NA; V gene: TRBV15; D gene: NA; J gene: TRBJ2-3; CDR3 protein: CATSRDGEVGDTDTQYF; CDR3 DNA: TGTGCCACCAGCAGAGACGGAGAGGTGGGGGACACAGATACGCAGTATTTT
CDR3 length: 15; clone size: NA; V gene: TRBV24-1; D gene: TRBD2; J gene: TRBJ2-4; CDR3 protein: CATRSEREGKNIQYF; CDR3 DNA: TGTGCCACGCGAAGCGAGCGGGAGGGCAAAAACATTCAGTACTTC
CDR3 length: 13; clone size: NA; V gene: TRBV5-1; D gene: NA; J gene: TRBJ2-7; CDR3 protein: CASSPRESNEQYF; CDR3 DNA: TGCGCCAGCAGCCCACGGGAGAGCAACGAGCAGTACTTC
CDR3 length: 15; clone size: NA; V gene: TRBV24-1; D gene: TRBD1; J gene: TRBJ1-2; CDR3 protein: CATSDLGQGENGYTF; CDR3 DNA: TGTGCCACCAGTGATTTGGGACAGGGGGAAAATGGCTACACCTTC
CDR3 length: 14; clone size: NA; V gene: TRBV7-2; D gene: NA; J gene: TRBJ2-4; CDR3 protein: CASSLGVGENIQYF; CDR3 DNA: TGTGCCAGCAGTCTCGGGGTTGGGGAGAACATTCAGTACTTC
CDR3 length: 16; clone size: few; V gene: TRBV6-2/TRBV6-3; D gene: TRBD1; J gene: TRBJ2-3; CDR3 protein: CASSKPRDRLTDTQYF; CDR3 DNA: TGTGCCAGCTCAAAGCCCCGGGACAGGCTAACAGATACGCAGTATTTT
CDR3 length: 16; clone size: NA; V gene: TRBV29-1; D gene: NA; J gene: TRBJ2-5; CDR3 protein: CSVVRYLRAEQETQYF; CDR3 DNA: TGCAGCGTTGTTAGGTACTTACGGGCAGAACAAGAGACCCAGTACTTC
CDR3 length: 17; clone size: NA; V gene: TRBV12-3/TRBV12-4; D gene: NA; J gene: TRBJ2-3; CDR3 protein: CASSLGVRGTSTDTQYF; CDR3 DNA: TGTGCCAGCAGTTTGGGGGTTCGGGGGACTAGCACAGATACGCAGTATTTT
CDR3 length: 14; clone size: NA; V gene: TRBV20-1; D gene: TRBD2; J gene: TRBJ2-1; CDR3 protein: CSAGLAGHDNEQFF; CDR3 DNA: TGCAGTGCCGGACTAGCGGGACACGACAATGAGCAGTTCTTC
CDR3 length: 14; clone size: NA; V gene: TRBV10-3; D gene: TRBD2; J gene: TRBJ2-5; CDR3 protein: CAISRREGSHEQYF; CDR3 DNA: TGTGCCATCAGTCGGCGGGAGGGCTCCCATGAGCAGTACTTC
CDR3 length: 16; clone size: NA; V gene: TRBV9; D gene: TRBD1; J gene: TRBJ2-1; CDR3 protein: CASSVAGGPGYNEQFF; CDR3 DNA: TGTGCCAGCAGCGTAGCAGGGGGACCCGGGTACAATGAGCAGTTCTTC
CDR3 length: 15; clone size: NA; V gene: TRBV3-1; D gene: NA; J gene: TRBJ1-1; CDR3 protein: CASSQDHGGGSQAFF; CDR3 DNA: TGTGCCAGCAGCCAAGATCATGGGGGTGGAAGTCAAGCTTTCTTT
CDR3 length: 16; clone size: NA; V gene: TRBV28; D gene: NA; J gene: TRBJ2-1; CDR3 protein: CASSRAGTRSYNEQFF; CDR3 DNA: TGTGCCAGCAGCCGGGCCGGGACACGCTCCTACAATGAGCAGTTCTTC
CDR3 length: 15; clone size: few; V gene: TRBV10-3; D gene: NA; J gene: TRBJ2-7; CDR3 protein: CAISESTGGVYEQYF; CDR3 DNA: TGTGCCATCAGTGAGTCGACTGGCGGAGTGTACGAGCAGTACTTC
CDR3 length: 14; clone size: few; V gene: TRBV5-1; D gene: TRBD1; J gene: TRBJ1-2; CDR3 protein: CASSLTTGATGYTF; CDR3 DNA: TGCGCCAGCAGCCTGACGACAGGGGCTACTGGCTACACCTTC